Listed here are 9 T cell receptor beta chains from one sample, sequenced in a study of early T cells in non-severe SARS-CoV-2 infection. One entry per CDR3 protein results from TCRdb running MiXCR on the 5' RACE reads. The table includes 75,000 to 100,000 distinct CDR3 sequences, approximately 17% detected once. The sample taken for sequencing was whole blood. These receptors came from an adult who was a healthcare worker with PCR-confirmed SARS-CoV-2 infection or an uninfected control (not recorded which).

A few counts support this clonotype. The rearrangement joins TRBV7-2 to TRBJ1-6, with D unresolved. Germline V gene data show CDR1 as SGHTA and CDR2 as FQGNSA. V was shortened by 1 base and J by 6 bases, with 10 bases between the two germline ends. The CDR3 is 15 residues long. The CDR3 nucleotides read TGTGCCAGCAGCTTAGTCCCAGGATCTAATTCACCCCTCCACTTT. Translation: CASSLVPGSNSPLHF.

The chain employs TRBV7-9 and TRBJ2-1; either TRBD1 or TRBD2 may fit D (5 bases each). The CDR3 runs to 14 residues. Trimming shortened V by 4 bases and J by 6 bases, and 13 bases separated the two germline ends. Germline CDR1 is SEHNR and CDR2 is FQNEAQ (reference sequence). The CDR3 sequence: CASSSITGGNEQFF. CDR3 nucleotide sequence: TGTGCCAGCAGCTCAATTACAGGAGGCAATGAGCAGTTCTTC.

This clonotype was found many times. The CDR3 region is CASSPRGGGPNEQYF. CDR3 sequence (DNA): TGTGCCAGCAGTCCCCGTGGGGGGGGGCCTAACGAGCAGTACTTC. The rearrangement joins TRBV27 to TRBJ2-7, with D possibly TRBD2 on 7 matching bases. The V gene lost 5 bases and the J gene lost 5 bases, with 19 bases spanning the gap. Per the germline V gene, CDR1 is MNHEY and CDR2 is SMNVEV (reference sequence). CDR3 size: 15 residues.

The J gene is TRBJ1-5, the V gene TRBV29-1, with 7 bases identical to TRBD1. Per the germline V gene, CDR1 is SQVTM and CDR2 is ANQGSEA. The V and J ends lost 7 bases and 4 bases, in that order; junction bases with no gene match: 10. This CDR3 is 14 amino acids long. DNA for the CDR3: TGCAGCGCTTGGGACAGTTCGAATAATCAGCCCCAGCATTTT. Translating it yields CSAWDSSNNQPQHF. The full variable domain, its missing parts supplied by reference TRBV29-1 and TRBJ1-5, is SAVISQKPSRDICQRGTSLTIQCQVDSQVTMMFWYRQQPGQSLTLIATANQGSEATYESGFVIDKFPISRPNLTFSTLTVSNMSPEDSSIYLCSAWDSSNNQPQHFGDGTRLSIL.

As DNA, the CDR3 is TGTGCCAGTAGTATGGGGTTTGGGACTTCCCAAGAGACCCAGTACTTC. It codes for CASSMGFGTSQETQYF. This sequence joins TRBV19 and TRBJ2-5; a possible D gene is TRBD2 (6 bases). Between the trimmed V and J ends, which lost 3 bases and 1 base, there was a span of 15 bases. The CDR3 is 16 residues long. Germline CDR1 and CDR2: LNHDA and SQIVND (reference sequence).

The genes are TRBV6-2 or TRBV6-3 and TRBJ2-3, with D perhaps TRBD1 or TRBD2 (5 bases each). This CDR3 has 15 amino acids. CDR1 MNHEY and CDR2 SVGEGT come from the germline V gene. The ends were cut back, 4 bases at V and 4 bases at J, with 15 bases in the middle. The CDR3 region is CASSSRGVEADTQYF. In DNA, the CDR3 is TGTGCCAGCAGTTCTAGAGGGGTGGAGGCAGATACGCAGTATTTT.

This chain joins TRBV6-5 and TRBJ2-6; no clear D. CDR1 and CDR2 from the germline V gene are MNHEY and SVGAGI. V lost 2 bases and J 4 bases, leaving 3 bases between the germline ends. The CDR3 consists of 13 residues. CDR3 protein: CASSYAGANVLTF. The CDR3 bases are TGTGCCAGCAGTTACGCGGGGGCCAACGTCCTGACTTTC.

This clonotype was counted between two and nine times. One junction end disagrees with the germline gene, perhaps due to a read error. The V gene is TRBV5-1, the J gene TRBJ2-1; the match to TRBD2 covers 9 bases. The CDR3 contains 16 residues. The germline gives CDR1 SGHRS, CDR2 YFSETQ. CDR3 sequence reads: CASSSAGGGVYNEQLF. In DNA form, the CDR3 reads TGCGCCAGCAGCTCCGCAGGCGGGGGGGTCTACAATGAGCAGCTCTTC. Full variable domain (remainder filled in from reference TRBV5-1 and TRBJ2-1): KAGVTQTPRYLIKTRGQQVTLSCSPISGHRSVSWYQQTPGQGLQFLFEYFSETQRNKGNFPGRFSGRQFSNSRSEMNVSTLELGDSALYLCASSSAGGGVYNEQLFGPGTRLTVL.

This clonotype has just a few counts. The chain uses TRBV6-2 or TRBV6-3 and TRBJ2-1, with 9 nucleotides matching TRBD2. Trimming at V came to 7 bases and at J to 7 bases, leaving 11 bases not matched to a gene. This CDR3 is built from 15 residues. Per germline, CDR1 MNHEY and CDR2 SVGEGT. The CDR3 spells CASTPLASGVNEQFF. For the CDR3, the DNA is TGTGCCAGCACCCCCCTGGCTAGCGGGGTAAATGAGCAGTTCTTC.